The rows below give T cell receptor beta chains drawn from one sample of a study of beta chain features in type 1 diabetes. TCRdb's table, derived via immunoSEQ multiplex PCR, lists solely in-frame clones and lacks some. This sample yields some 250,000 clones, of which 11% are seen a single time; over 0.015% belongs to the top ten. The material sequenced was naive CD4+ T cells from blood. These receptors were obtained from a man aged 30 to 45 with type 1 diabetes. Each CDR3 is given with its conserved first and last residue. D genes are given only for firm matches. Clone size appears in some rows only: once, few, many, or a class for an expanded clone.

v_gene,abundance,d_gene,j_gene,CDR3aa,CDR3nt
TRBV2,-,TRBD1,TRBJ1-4,CASSHRGLGDEKLFF,TGTGCCAGCAGCCACAGGGGACTGGGGGATGAAAAACTGTTTTTT
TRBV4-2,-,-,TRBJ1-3,CASSRHGGSGNTIYF,TGTGCCAGCAGCCGCCACGGAGGCTCTGGAAACACCATATATTTT
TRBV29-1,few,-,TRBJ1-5,CSVGDSWNQPQHF,TGCAGCGTTGGCGACAGTTGGAATCAGCCCCAGCATTTT
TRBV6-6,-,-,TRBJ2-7,CASSQGGEQYF,TGTGCCAGCAGTCAGGGGGGCGAGCAGTACTTC
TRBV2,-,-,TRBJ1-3,CASNRRGGTSGNTIYF,TGTGCCAGCAACCGTAGGGGGGGAACCTCTGGAAACACCATATATTTT
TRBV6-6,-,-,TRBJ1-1,CASTLVPNTEAFF,TGTGCCAGCACCCTAGTACCGAACACTGAAGCTTTCTTT
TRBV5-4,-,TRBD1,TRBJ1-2,CASSTPDRGGYTF,TGTGCCAGCAGCACACCTGACAGGGGTGGCTACACCTTC
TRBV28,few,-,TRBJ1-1,CASMSRGNTEAFF,TGTGCCAGCATGAGTAGGGGGAACACTGAAGCTTTCTTT
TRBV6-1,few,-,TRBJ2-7,CASNAAYEQYF,TGTGCCAGCAATGCAGCCTACGAGCAGTACTTC
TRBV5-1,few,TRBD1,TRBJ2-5,CASSLAPSTGAKETQYF,TGCGCCAGCAGCTTGGCACCGTCGACAGGGGCGAAAGAGACCCAGTACTTC
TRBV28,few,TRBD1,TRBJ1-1,CASSSPGQGNTEAFF,TGTGCCAGCAGTTCTCCCGGACAGGGTAACACTGAAGCTTTCTTT